This T cell receptor (beta chain) was obtained from a study of T-cell reconstitution after alpha-beta-depleted transplantation in children. Study outcomes and limitations: Alpha-beta T cells present about two months after transplant were reported to originate from several hundred expanded graft clones.

As regards this clonotype: Its target is not known.

The CDR3 runs 16 residues. V dropped 4 bases and J dropped 5; count of bases not matched to a gene: 11. Looked up from germline, CDR1 is SGDLS and CDR2 is YYNGEE. Unique molecular identifiers were used to barcode this TCRbeta library. MiXCR, run by TCRdb on the PCR reads, gives a single entry per CDR3 protein. In the table there are about 830,000 distinct CDR3 sequences, approximately 15% of which are singletons. This sequence was found in a male patient aged 10-17 years who had a stem cell transplant for acute lymphoblastic leukemia, so the T cells may come from the graft donor. The sequencing used PBMCs, mostly from graft donor cells, collected 360 days after TCRalphabeta/CD19-depleted stem cell transplant. This rearrangement joins TRBV9 to TRBJ2-3; 9 positions agree with TRBD1. The CDR3 nucleotides are TGTGCCAGCAGCAAGCTTCCGGGACAGGGAAGAGATACGCAGTATTTT. As protein: CASSKLPGQGRDTQYF.